Sequencing of this T cell receptor (beta chain) was carried out in a study of blood T cell repertoires in COVID-19. Profiling relied on immunoSEQ multiplex PCR, and the TCRdb table lists in-frame clones only, not all of them. The data show about 95,000 clones, with about 85% seen just once and 20% to 30% held by the top ten. The CDR3 contains 14 residues. The receptor's source is a man older than 75 with active or convalescent COVID-19. V is TRBV12-1 and J is TRBJ1-2. TRBV12-1 is given as a pseudogene. Input material: peripheral blood. CDR3 coding DNA: TGTGCCAGCACCGAGCCGGGGAAGAAGAGGGGCTACACCTTC. Residues: CASTEPGKKRGYTF.